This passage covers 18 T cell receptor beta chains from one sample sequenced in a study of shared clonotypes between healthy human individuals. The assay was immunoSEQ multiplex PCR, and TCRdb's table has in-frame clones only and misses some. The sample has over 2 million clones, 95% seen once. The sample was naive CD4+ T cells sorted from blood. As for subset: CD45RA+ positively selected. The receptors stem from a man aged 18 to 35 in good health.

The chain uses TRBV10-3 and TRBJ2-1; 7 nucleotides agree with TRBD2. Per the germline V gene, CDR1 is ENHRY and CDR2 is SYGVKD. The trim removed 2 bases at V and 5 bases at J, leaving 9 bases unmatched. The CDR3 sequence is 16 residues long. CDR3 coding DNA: TGTGCCATCAGTGAGGAATTCACGGGGGGAAACAATGAGCAGTTCTTC. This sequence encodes CAISEEFTGGNNEQFF.

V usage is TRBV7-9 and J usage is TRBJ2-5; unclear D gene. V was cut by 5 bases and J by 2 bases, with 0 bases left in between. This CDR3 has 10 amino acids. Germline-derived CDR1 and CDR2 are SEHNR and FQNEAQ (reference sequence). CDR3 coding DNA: TGTGCCAGCAGCCAAGAGACCCAGTACTTC. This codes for CASSQETQYF. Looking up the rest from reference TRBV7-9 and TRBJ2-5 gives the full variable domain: DTGVSQNPRHKITKRGQNVTFRCDPISEHNRLYWYRQTLGQGPEFLTYFQNEAQLEKSRLLSDRFSAERPKGSFSTLEIQRTEQGDSAMYLCASSQETQYFGPGTRLLVL.

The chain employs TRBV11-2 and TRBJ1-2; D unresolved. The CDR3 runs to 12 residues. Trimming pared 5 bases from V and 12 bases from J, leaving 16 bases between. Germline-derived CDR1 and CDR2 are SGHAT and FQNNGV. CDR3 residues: CASSRPTPRNTF. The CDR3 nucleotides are TGTGCCAGCAGCCGCCCGACCCCTCGAAACACCTTC.

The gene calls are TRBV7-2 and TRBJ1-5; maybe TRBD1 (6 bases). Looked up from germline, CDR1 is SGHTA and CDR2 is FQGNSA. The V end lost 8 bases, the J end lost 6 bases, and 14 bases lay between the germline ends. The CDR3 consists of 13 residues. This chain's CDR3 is CASGLRGSQPQHF. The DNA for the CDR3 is TGTGCCAGCGGCCTCAGGGGTAGTCAGCCCCAGCATTTT. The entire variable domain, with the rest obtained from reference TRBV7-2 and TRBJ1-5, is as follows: GAGVSQSPSNKVTEKGKDVELRCDPISGHTALYWYRQSLGQGLEFLIYFQGNSAPDKSGLPSDRFSAERTGGSVSTLTIQRTQQEDSAVYLCASGLRGSQPQHFGDGTRLSIL.

The CDR3 sequence: CAIGTSADTQYF. DNA of the CDR3: TGTGCCATCGGGACTAGCGCAGATACGCAGTATTTT. V is TRBV10-3 and J is TRBJ2-3, with 10 nucleotides matching TRBD2. V lost 8 bases to trimming and J lost 4 bases; unmatched junction nucleotides: 0. Germline CDR1 and CDR2: ENHRY and SYGVKD. The CDR3 contains 12 residues.

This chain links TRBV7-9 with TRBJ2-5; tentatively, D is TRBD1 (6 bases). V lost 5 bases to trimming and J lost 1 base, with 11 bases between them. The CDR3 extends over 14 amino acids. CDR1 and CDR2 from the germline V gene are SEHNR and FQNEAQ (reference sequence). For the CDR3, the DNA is TGTGCCAGCAGCCGAAGGACAGTCCAAGAGACCCAGTACTTC. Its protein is CASSRRTVQETQYF.

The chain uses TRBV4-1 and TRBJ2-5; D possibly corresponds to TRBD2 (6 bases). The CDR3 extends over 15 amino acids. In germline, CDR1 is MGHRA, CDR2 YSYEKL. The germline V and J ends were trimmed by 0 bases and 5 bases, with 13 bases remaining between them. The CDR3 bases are TGCGCCAGCAGCCAAGAGGGCAGTCGGGGGGAGACCCAGTACTTC. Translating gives CASSQEGSRGETQYF.

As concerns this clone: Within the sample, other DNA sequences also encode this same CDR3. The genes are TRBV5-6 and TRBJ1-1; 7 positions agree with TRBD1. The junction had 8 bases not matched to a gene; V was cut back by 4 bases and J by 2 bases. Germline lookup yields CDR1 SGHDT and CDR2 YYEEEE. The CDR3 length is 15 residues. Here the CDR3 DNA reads TGTGCCAGCAGCAGAACCGGGACAGCAAACACTGAAGCTTTCTTT. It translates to CASSRTGTANTEAFF.

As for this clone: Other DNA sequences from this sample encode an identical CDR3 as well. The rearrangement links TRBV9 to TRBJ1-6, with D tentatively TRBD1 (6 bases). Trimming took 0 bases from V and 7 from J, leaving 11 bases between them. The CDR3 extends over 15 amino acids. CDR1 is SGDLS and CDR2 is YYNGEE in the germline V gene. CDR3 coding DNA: TGTGCCAGCAGCGTAGCTACGGGGGGCAATTCACCCCTCCACTTT. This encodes CASSVATGGNSPLHF. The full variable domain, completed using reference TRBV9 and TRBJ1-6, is DSGVTQTPKHLITATGQRVTLRCSPRSGDLSVYWYQQSLDQGLQFLIQYYNGEERAKGNILERFSAQQFPDLHSELNLSSLELGDSALYFCASSVATGGNSPLHFGNGTRLTVT.

The DNA of the CDR3 is TGTGCCAGCAGCTTGGTGGTCAGGTTGAACACCGGGGAGCTGTTTTTT. It is translated as CASSLVVRLNTGELFF. The chain carries TRBV5-6 and TRBJ2-2; D uncertain. The CDR3 runs to 16 residues. Germline V lookup: CDR1 SGHDT, CDR2 YYEEEE. V lost 0 bases and J 1 base, leaving 10 bases between the germline ends.

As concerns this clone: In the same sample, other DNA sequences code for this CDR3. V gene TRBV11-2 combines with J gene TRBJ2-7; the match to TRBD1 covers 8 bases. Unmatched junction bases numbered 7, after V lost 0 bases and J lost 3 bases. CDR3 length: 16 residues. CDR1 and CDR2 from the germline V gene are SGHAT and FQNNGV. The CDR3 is CASSLDLGTGSYEQYF. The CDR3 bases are TGTGCCAGCAGCTTAGATCTTGGGACAGGTAGCTACGAGCAGTACTTC.

CDR3 in amino acids: CASSTQHTQYF. The CDR3 coding sequence is TGTGCCAGTAGTACACAGCATACGCAGTATTTT. The V call is TRBV19, the J call TRBJ2-3; no firm D call. Between the trimmed V and J ends, which lost 4 bases and 7 bases, there was a span of 6 bases. CDR1 and CDR2 from the germline V gene are LNHDA and SQIVND (reference sequence). This CDR3 has 11 residues.

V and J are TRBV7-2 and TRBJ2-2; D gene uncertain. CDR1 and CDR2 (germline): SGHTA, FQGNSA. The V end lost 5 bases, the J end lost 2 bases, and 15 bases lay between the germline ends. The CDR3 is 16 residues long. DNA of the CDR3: TGTGCCAGCAGCCCCTCAAGACCCGGCAACACCGGGGAGCTGTTTTTT. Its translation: CASSPSRPGNTGELFF.

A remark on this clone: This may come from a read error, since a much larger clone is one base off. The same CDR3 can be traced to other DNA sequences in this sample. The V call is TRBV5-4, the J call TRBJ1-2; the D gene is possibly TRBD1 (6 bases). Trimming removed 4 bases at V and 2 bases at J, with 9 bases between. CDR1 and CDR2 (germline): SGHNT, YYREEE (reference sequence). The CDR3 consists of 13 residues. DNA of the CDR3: TGTGCCAGCAGCCCAACAGGGAACTATGGCTACACCTTC. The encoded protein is CASSPTGNYGYTF.

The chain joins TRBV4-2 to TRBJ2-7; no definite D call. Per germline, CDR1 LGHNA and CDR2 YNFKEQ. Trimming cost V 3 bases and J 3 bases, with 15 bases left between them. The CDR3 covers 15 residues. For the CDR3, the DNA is TGTGCCAGCAGCCATAATTATGACACCAACTACGAGCAGTACTTC. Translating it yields CASSHNYDTNYEQYF.

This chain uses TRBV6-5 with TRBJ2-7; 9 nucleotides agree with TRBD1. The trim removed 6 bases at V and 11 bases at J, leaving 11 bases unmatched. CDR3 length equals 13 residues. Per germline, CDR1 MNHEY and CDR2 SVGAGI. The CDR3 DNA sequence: TGTGCCAGCAGCCGGGGACAGGGAGGGTCGGAGTACTTC. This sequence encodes CASSRGQGGSEYF.

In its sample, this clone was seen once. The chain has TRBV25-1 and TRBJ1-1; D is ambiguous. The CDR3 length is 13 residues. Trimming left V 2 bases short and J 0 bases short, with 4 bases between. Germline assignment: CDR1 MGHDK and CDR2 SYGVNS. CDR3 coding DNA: TGTGCCAGCAGTGAAGAGTTGAACACTGAAGCTTTCTTT. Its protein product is CASSEELNTEAFF.

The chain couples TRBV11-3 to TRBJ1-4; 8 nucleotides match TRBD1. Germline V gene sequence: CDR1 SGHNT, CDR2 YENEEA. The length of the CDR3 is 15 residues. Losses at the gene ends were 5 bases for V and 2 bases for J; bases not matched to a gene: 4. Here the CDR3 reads CASSRTGGTNEKLFF. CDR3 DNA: TGTGCCAGCAGCCGAACAGGGGGGACTAATGAAAAACTGTTTTTT.